The clone carrying this T cell receptor (beta chain) was observed at least ten times. No donor was unhealthy or non-Caucasian. This specimen belongs to a study of identical twins. TCRdb reprocessed the 5' RACE reads with MiXCR, giving one entry per CDR3 protein. Here the sample spans 150,000 or so distinct CDR3 sequences, 3.5% being singletons. CDR3 length: 15 amino acids. V was clipped by 0 bases and J by 7 bases, with 12 bases between them. Germline V lookup: CDR1 MGHDK, CDR2 SYGVNS. The genes are TRBV25-1 and TRBJ1-4; D remains unclear. This clonotype originated in a man younger than 30 in good health. Sequences were obtained from memory T cells sorted from blood. The CDR3 region is CASSEYNGVREKLFF. The CDR3 DNA follows: TGTGCCAGCAGTGAATATAATGGAGTTCGTGAAAAACTGTTTTTT. Supplemented by reference TRBV25-1 and TRBJ1-4, the full variable domain reads EADIYQTPRYLVIGTGKKITLECSQTMGHDKMYWYQQDPGMELHLIHYSYGVNSTEKGDLSSESTVSRIRTEHFPLTLESARPSHTSQYLCASSEYNGVREKLFFGSGTQLSVL.